Shown below are 24 T cell receptor beta chains from a single sample sequenced in a study of PD-1 blockade in classical Hodgkin lymphoma. The time point: cycle 4 day 1 (C4D1), after less than 7 weeks of nivolumab. Each of the patients experienced relapse following autologous stem cell transplantation, and their brentuximab vedotin exposure differed. Researchers report purifying CD4+ T cells from thawed PBMCs by magnetic negative selection. Profiled with immunoSEQ multiplex PCR; TCRdb holds only in-frame clones, not every one. This sample carries approximately 28,000 clones, roughly 80% of them seen once, and the ten largest clones take around 0.6%. The sequencing used CD4+ T cells from blood, collected before the fourth cycle of nivolumab. The receptors were gathered from a human donor with classical Hodgkin lymphoma.

The V call is TRBV19, the J call TRBJ2-3, with D possibly TRBD2 on 5 matching bases. Trimming left V 1 base short and J 2 bases short, with 13 bases between. This CDR3 region has 16 residues. Germline CDR1 is LNHDA and CDR2 is SQIVND (reference sequence). CDR3 in DNA: TGTGCCAGTAGTATAGGTGGGAGTCTGCTCACAGATACGCAGTATTTT. It codes for CASSIGGSLLTDTQYF.

V is TRBV7-6 and J is TRBJ2-2, with unresolved D. The germline V gene has CDR1 SGHVS and CDR2 FNYEAQ. Trimming stripped 6 bases from V and 3 bases from J, with 8 bases between. The CDR3 consists of 13 residues. The CDR3 DNA follows: TGTGCCAGCAGGTCTCAATACACCGGGGAGCTGTTTTTT. This translates into CASRSQYTGELFF.

CDR3 amino acids: CASSYSGTGVGTF. CDR3 nucleotide sequence: TGTGCCAGCAGTTACTCCGGGACAGGGGTAGGAACCTTC. The chain has TRBV6-6 and TRBJ1-2, with 10 bases lining up with TRBD1. The CDR3 covers 13 residues. V lost 0 bases, J lost 14 bases, and 6 bases stayed unmatched. Germline-derived CDR1 and CDR2 are MNHNY and SVGAGI (reference sequence).

This sequence joins TRBV15 and TRBJ2-2, with 9 bases lining up with TRBD2. CDR1 and CDR2 from the germline V gene are LNHNV and YYDKDF (reference sequence). Germline trimming cut 1 base from V and 9 bases from J; bases unmatched to any gene: 15. CDR3 length equals 18 residues. The CDR3 DNA reads TGTGCCACCAGCAGAGCGGGACTAGCAGGAGGTGGATTTAGGGAGCTGTTTTTT. Translated, it gives CATSRAGLAGGGFRELFF.

The chain couples TRBV20-1 to TRBJ2-1; the D call may be TRBD1 or TRBD2 (5 bases each). CDR1 is DFQATT, CDR2 SNEGSKA, per germline (reference sequence). The V and J ends lost 3 bases and 10 bases respectively, with 10 bases between them. This CDR3 has 11 amino acids. The CDR3 loop is CSASLGEEQFF. CDR3 bases: TGCAGTGCTAGTCTGGGGGAGGAGCAGTTCTTC.

This clone has a handful of counts. The chain uses TRBV10-3 and TRBJ1-1; D gene unclear. The germline CDR1 and CDR2 sequences are ENHRY and SYGVKD. The V end was cut by 7 bases, the J end by 1 base, with 13 bases between. The CDR3 contains 14 residues. The CDR3 reads CAITSAPANTEAFF. CDR3 DNA sequence: TGTGCCATCACCTCAGCCCCAGCGAACACTGAAGCTTTCTTT.

This clone has only a few counts. This chain links TRBV2 with TRBJ2-1, with 13 nucleotides matching TRBD2. The CDR3 is made up of 16 amino acids. Germline CDR1 reads SNHLY; CDR2 reads FYNNEI. Trimming removed 6 bases from V and 9 bases from J; junction bases left unmatched: 11. CDR3 sequence reads: CASSATSGRPRGEQFF. The DNA of the CDR3 is TGTGCCAGCAGCGCGACTAGCGGGAGGCCCAGAGGTGAGCAGTTCTTC.

The rearrangement links TRBV2 to TRBJ2-2; D might be TRBD2 (6 bases). Germline V gives CDR1 SNHLY, CDR2 FYNNEI. CDR3 size: 13 residues. V lost 6 bases to trimming and J lost 3 bases, with 8 bases between them. The CDR3 region has the DNA TGTGCCAGCAGGGGACTCTACACCGGGGAGCTGTTTTTT. Translating it yields CASRGLYTGELFF.

The rearrangement links TRBV6-5 to TRBJ1-1; TRBD1 matches at 7 bases. The CDR3 extends over 13 amino acids. Germline V CDR1 and CDR2: MNHEY, SVGAGI. V lost 7 bases, J lost 4 bases, and 6 bases stayed unmatched. In nucleotides, the CDR3 is TGTGCCAGCACGAGGGGGCGTAGCACTGAAGCTTTCTTT. This sequence encodes CASTRGRSTEAFF.

This chain uses TRBV5-6 with TRBJ2-6; tentatively, D is TRBD1 or TRBD2 (5 bases each). V was pared by 5 bases and J by 0 bases, with 15 bases between. CDR1 SGHDT and CDR2 YYEEEE come from the germline V gene. The CDR3 runs 17 residues. The CDR3 DNA sequence: TGTGCCAGCAGTAGGGTGGGGGAAAGCTCTGGGGCCAACGTCCTGACTTTC. It is translated as CASSRVGESSGANVLTF.

The chain combines TRBV29-1 with TRBJ2-5, with D hard to call. Trimming left V 1 base short and J 5 bases short, with 11 bases between. The length of the CDR3 is 13 residues. Germline loops: CDR1 SQVTM, CDR2 ANQGSEA. DNA of the CDR3: TGCAGCGTTGAAGGTAGCCTAGGGGAGACCCAGTACTTC. It codes for CSVEGSLGETQYF.

The V and J genes are TRBV6-6 and TRBJ2-2; no clear D gene. The V gene's germline CDR1 is MNHNY and CDR2 SVGAGI (reference sequence). This CDR3 comprises 15 residues. Deletions cut 2 bases from V and 3 bases from J, with 10 bases between. This chain's CDR3 is CASSYTPNDTGELFF. CDR3 nucleotides: TGTGCCAGCAGTTACACCCCTAATGACACCGGGGAGCTGTTTTTT.

The rearrangement links TRBV10-2 to TRBJ1-1, with D possibly being TRBD1 (6 bases). The CDR3 is 13 residues long. V gave up 2 bases and J gave up 7 bases, with 11 bases separating them. Germline V CDR1 and CDR2: WSHSY, SAAADI. In DNA, the CDR3 is TGCGCCAGCAGTGAGCGCATGACAGGTGAAGCTTTCTTT. This encodes CASSERMTGEAFF.

Points on this clone: The junction does not match germline at one end; this may be a read error. The chain's CDR3 is CSVQEGISTYNEQFF. Written as DNA, the CDR3 is TGCAGCGTTCAAGAGGGTATTTCGACCTACAATGAGCAGTTCTTC. The chain has TRBV29-1 and TRBJ2-1; TRBD2 is a possible D gene (5 bases). There are 15 residues in the CDR3. Germline CDR1 reads SQVTM; CDR2 reads ANQGSEA.

The chain links TRBV14 to TRBJ2-7; a weak D match, TRBD2 (6 bases). This CDR3 comprises 13 residues. The V end lost 6 bases, the J end lost 6 bases, and 15 bases lay between the germline ends. CDR1 is SGHDN, CDR2 FVKESK, per germline. The CDR3 DNA sequence: TGTGCCAGCAGGGGTAGCGGAGCCGGCGAGCAGTACTTC. Translation: CASRGSGAGEQYF.

The chain is built from TRBV11-2 and TRBJ2-3; 7 bases map to TRBD1. The J segment lost 5 bases and the V segment lost 5 bases, leaving 10 bases of the junction unmatched. CDR1 and CDR2 (germline): SGHAT, FQNNGV. This CDR3 contains 15 residues. Here the CDR3 reads CASSPRTGLRDTQYF. The DNA of the CDR3 is TGTGCCAGCAGCCCACGGACAGGACTTCGAGATACGCAGTATTTT.

The chain employs TRBV19 and TRBJ2-7, with a weak D call TRBD1 (6 bases). The CDR3 is 14 amino acids. Germline V gene data show CDR1 as LNHDA and CDR2 as SQIVND (reference sequence). The V and J ends lost 3 bases and 3 bases respectively, with 12 bases between them. The CDR3: CASSMGTGNYEQYF. CDR3 bases: TGTGCCAGTAGTATGGGAACAGGGAACTACGAGCAGTACTTC.

This chain uses TRBV13 with TRBJ1-2; D possibly corresponds to TRBD1 (5 bases). With 5 bases removed from V and 3 bases from J, the gap between germline ends came to 16 bases. The CDR3 spans 15 residues. Germline V gene lookup returns CDR1 PRHDT and CDR2 FYEKMQ (reference sequence). The CDR3 loop is CASSGPGGDYYGYTF. CDR3 DNA sequence: TGTGCCAGCAGCGGCCCCGGGGGGGATTACTATGGCTACACCTTC.

The rearrangement links TRBV10-3 to TRBJ1-1, with D tentatively TRBD1 (6 bases). V shed 2 bases and J shed 4 bases, with 11 bases lying between them. This CDR3 has 14 amino acids. Looked up from germline, CDR1 is ENHRY and CDR2 is SYGVKD. CDR3 sequence (DNA): TGTGCCATCAGTGAGAACAGGGAGGGCACTGAAGCTTTCTTT. Amino acids: CAISENREGTEAFF.

This clone was observed a handful of times. This rearrangement joins TRBV9 to TRBJ1-1; D gene unclear. V gave up 4 bases and J gave up 2 bases, with 9 bases separating them. This CDR3 is 13 amino acids long. The V gene's germline CDR1 is SGDLS and CDR2 YYNGEE. Here the CDR3 reads CASSQGVNTEAFF. As DNA, the CDR3 is TGTGCCAGCAGCCAAGGAGTCAACACTGAAGCTTTCTTT.

The chain has TRBV6-5 and TRBJ2-1; 10 bases line up with TRBD1. The V and J ends lost 0 bases and 4 bases, in that order; junction bases with no gene match: 3. Germline V gives CDR1 MNHEY, CDR2 SVGAGI. The CDR3 runs 16 residues. CDR3 bases: TGTGCCAGCAGTTACTCGACAGGGGGCAATTACAATGAGCAGTTCTTC. Protein product: CASSYSTGGNYNEQFF.

The J gene is TRBJ2-1, the V gene TRBV6-5, with 7 bases aligning to TRBD2. The V gene's germline CDR1 is MNHEY and CDR2 SVGAGI. There are 15 residues in the CDR3. The J segment lost 4 bases and the V segment lost 0 bases, leaving 3 bases of the junction unmatched. The CDR3 protein is CASSYSGTNYNEQFF. CDR3 DNA: TGTGCCAGCAGTTACTCGGGGACTAATTACAATGAGCAGTTCTTC.

This clone was recorded only once. The rearrangement links TRBV25-1 to TRBJ2-3; D remains ambiguous. The CDR3 totals 11 residues. Germline V gene sequence: CDR1 MGHDK, CDR2 SYGVNS. Trimming took 4 bases from V and 2 from J, leaving 1 base between them. CDR3 region: CASSATDTQYF. CDR3 nucleotides: TGTGCCAGCAGTGCCACAGATACGCAGTATTTT.

The rearrangement joins TRBV11-3 to TRBJ2-2; D is uncertain. V was clipped by 0 bases and J by 6 bases, with 5 bases between them. CDR3 size: 13 residues. Looked up from germline, CDR1 is SGHNT and CDR2 is YENEEA. The CDR3 is CASSLELAGELFF. For the CDR3, the DNA is TGTGCCAGCAGCTTAGAACTGGCCGGGGAGCTGTTTTTT.